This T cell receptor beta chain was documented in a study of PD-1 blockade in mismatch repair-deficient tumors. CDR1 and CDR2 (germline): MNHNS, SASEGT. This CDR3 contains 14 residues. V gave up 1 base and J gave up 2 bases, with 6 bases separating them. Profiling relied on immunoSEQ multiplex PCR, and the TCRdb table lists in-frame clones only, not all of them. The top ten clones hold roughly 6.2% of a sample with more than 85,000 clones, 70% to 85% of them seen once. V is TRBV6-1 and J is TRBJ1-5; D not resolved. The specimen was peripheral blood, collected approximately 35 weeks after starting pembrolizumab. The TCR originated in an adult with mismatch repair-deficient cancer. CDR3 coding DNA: TGTGCCAGCAGTGAAGGGTACGGCAATCAGCCCCAGCATTTT. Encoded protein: CASSEGYGNQPQHF.